The 5 T cell receptor beta chains given below trace back to one sample, sequenced in a study of graft-versus-host responses after intestinal transplantation. The method was immunoSEQ multiplex PCR; TCRdb's version includes in-frame clones alone and lacks a portion of them. This sample yields over 20,000 clones, of which roughly half are seen a single time; 0.88% belongs to the top ten. The input for sequencing was alloreactive CD4+ T cells from a mixed lymphocyte reaction culture, taken before intestinal transplant. Subset given: CFSE-low proliferating T cells sorted from approximately 6-day pre-transplant mixed lymphocyte reaction (GvH or HvG direction). The origin of the receptors is a human patient who received an intestinal transplant.

This clone has just a few counts. The gene calls are TRBV9 and TRBJ2-1, with 7 nucleotides matching TRBD1. The V gene's germline CDR1 is SGDLS and CDR2 YYNGEE. The CDR3 has 15 residues. The J segment lost 0 bases and the V segment lost 4 bases, leaving 4 bases of the junction unmatched. CDR3 amino acids: CASSTGVFSYNEQFF. Here the CDR3 DNA reads TGTGCCAGCAGCACAGGGGTTTTCTCCTACAATGAGCAGTTCTTC.

This chain joins TRBV7-2 and TRBJ2-2; D gene ambiguous. The CDR3 extends over 14 amino acids. Germline assignment: CDR1 SGHTA and CDR2 FQGNSA. Trimming left V 4 bases short and J 5 bases short, with 11 bases between. The CDR3 loop reads CASSSATATGELFF. The CDR3 coding sequence is TGTGCCAGCAGCTCCGCAACTGCAACCGGGGAGCTGTTTTTT.

The rearrangement links TRBV6-1 to TRBJ1-6; D is unclear. The CDR3 covers 13 residues. CDR1 and CDR2 (germline): MNHNS, SASEGT. Trimming cost V 7 bases and J 5 bases, with 9 bases left between them. CDR3 sequence (DNA): TGTGCCAGCACGGAGACGAATAATTCACCCCTCCACTTT. This sequence encodes CASTETNNSPLHF.

The gene calls are TRBV13 and TRBJ1-6, with a possible D match to TRBD1 (6 bases). V lost 5 bases and J lost 9, with 20 bases in between. This CDR3 has 16 amino acids. From germline, CDR1 is PRHDT and CDR2 FYEKMQ (reference sequence). The CDR3 bases are TGTGCCAGCAGCCGCCGACAGGCCGGTTCTTCTTCACCCCTCCACTTT. Translating gives CASSRRQAGSSSPLHF. The full variable domain, its missing parts supplied by reference TRBV13 and TRBJ1-6, is AAGVIQSPRHLIKEKRETATLKCYPIPRHDTVYWYQQGPGQDPQFLISFYEKMQSDKGSIPDRFSAQQFSDYHSELNMSSLELGDSALYFCASSRRQAGSSSPLHFGNGTRLTVT.

This chain's CDR3 is CASRGQGVSEQFF. In DNA form, the CDR3 reads TGCGCCAGCAGGGGACAGGGGGTCAGTGAGCAGTTCTTC. The chain has TRBV23-1 and TRBJ2-1; 11 bases are a match to TRBD1. TRBV23-1 is marked as an open reading frame, function uncertain. The CDR3 is made up of 13 amino acids. The V segment lost 6 bases and the J segment 9 bases; nucleotides outside the gene matches: 4.